This T cell receptor beta chain was recorded in a study of technical replicates of blood from four donors. Clones were read by immunoSEQ multiplex PCR, and TCRdb kept only the in-frame ones, dropping some. This table has under 100,000 clones, approximately 96% appearing once. Germline V lookup: CDR1 SQVTM, CDR2 ANQGSEA. CDR3 length equals 14 residues. Trimming stripped 6 bases from V and 7 bases from J, with 18 bases between. The receptor comes from a human donor in good health. This sequence joins TRBV29-1 and TRBJ1-4; D is unclear. Sequences were obtained from T cells isolated from PBMCs. CDR3 protein: CSVRVANRGEKLFF. The CDR3 DNA follows: TGCAGCGTCCGAGTAGCTAACCGGGGTGAAAAACTGTTTTTT.